The text below deals with one T cell receptor (beta chain). The antigen is undetermined. Using its own MiXCR run on the RACE reads, TCRdb lists one record per CDR3 protein. The sample has some 100,000 distinct CDR3 sequences, 9.2% seen once. In germline, CDR1 is SGHRS, CDR2 YFSETQ. Trimming left V 0 bases short and J 2 bases short, with 7 bases between. This CDR3 is 14 amino acids long. Time point of the sample: patch test 2, 6 weeks after DPC sensitization. Treatment of the sample: therapeutic diphenylcyclopropenone sensitization with weekly scalp DPC. The source of the sample is a study of human T cells and chemical hapten exposure. The wider study: The sensitizer, 2% DPC, was used on around 2 cm by around 2 cm of upper inner arm skin. Patients got weekly scalp diphenylcyclopropenone doses over the approximately 25-week study.

General study results and limits: Having alopecia, donors may respond immunologically unlike healthy people. PT1 expanded TCR counts correlated positively with patch test score.

The clonotype was recovered from a woman aged 40 to 55 with alopecia areata. Some clones in this sample may be carry-over from other donors' samples. The material sequenced was whole blood, taken in connection with sensitization to the hapten diphenylcyclopropenone (DPC). V and J are TRBV5-1 and TRBJ2-3; no clear D gene. CDR3 protein: CASSLEAPTDTQYF. Written as DNA, the CDR3 is TGCGCCAGCAGCTTGGAGGCCCCCACAGATACGCAGTATTTT.